This T cell receptor beta chain was found in a study of blood T cell repertoires in COVID-19 (dated by TCRdb to 2018 to 2021). Broadly, across the study: The collaborator samples originated in the United States, Italy and Spain and spanned the acute and convalescent phases of COVID-19. The prospective study material was composed of cDNA or gDNA derived from T cells, B-cell-depleted T cells, or PBMCs. Subjects who had been exposed to COVID-19, were actively infected with it, or had recovered from it provided the deeply sampled blood TCRbeta repertoires that made up the dataset. The repertoires were released in a freely available public database intended as a resource for research on the immune response to SARS-CoV-2. Samples came from the ongoing ImmuneRACE study (first 160 participants) plus 1,254 subjects from 6 global collaborators. Sample metadata almost always included a de-identified subject ID, COVID-19 status, age in years and sex. Where HLA class I and class II types were available, the types were taken from metadata supplied by the sample provider, not from assay-based typing.

Each collaborating institution followed its own protocols to collect whole blood in K2EDTA tubes. Collaborator samples were shipped for TCRbeta analysis as frozen whole blood, isolated PBMCs, or DNA extracted from either sample type. TCRbeta CDR3 regions were amplified from genomic DNA by means of the immunoSEQ Assay, a bias-controlled multiplex PCR. On the authors' methods: Nucleated cell counts per sample were estimated from amplification of reference gene primers within the assay. To quantify the absolute abundance of each unique TCRbeta CDR3 rearrangement, sequence reads were collapsed and filtered. For each sample, productive Simpson clonality was calculated as the square root of Simpson's diversity index across productive rearrangements. Held by TCRdb, this immuneACCESS table contains in-frame sequences only and omits some clones. Under half of the omission traces to an unresolved V gene where checked; the cause of the rest is unknown. The DNA was the basis for D and trimming; V, J and clone size are from that table. The sample data list around 200,000 clones, and around 88% of these were observed just once. The top ten constitute approximately 9% of the sample.

What the work shows at the level of the full study, not this receptor alone: Clinical and demographic metadata were provided uncurated, with the amount varying by source and participant.

A note on this clone: Its antigen specificity is not known. No base-level quality is on record; no much larger clone is a single base apart.

The germline V gene encodes CDR1 SGHTA and CDR2 FQGNSA. The CDR3, cysteine through phenylalanine, is 16 amino acids long. CDR3 DNA is the only sequence kept; it has 48 bases, read in frame from the first base. At the junction V is shortened by 4 bases and J by 4 bases; bases outside the gene matches: 5. This sequence was found in a man in his forties with active or convalescent COVID-19. The sample consisted of peripheral blood. The receptor chain draws on TRBV7-2 and TRBJ2-5; 14 bases in the junction line up with TRBD2. The DNA sequence is as follows: TGTGCCAGCAGCTCTGGGACTAGCGGGAGTCGAGAGACCCAGTACTTC. Translated, this gives CASSSGTSGSRETQYF.